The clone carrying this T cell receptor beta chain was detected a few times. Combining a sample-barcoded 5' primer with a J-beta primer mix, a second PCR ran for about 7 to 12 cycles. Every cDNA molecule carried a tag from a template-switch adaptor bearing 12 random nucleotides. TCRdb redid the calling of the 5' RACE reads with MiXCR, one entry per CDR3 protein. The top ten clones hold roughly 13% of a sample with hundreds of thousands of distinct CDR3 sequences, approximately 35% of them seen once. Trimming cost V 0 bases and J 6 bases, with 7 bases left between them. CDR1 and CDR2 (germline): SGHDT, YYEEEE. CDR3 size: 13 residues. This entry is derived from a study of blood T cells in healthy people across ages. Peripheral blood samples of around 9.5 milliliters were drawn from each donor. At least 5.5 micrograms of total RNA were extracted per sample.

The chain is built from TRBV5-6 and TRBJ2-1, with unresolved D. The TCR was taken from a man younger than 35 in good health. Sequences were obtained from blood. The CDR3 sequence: CASSLEFSNEQFF. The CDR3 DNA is TGTGCCAGCAGCTTGGAATTCTCCAATGAGCAGTTCTTC.